Listed below are T cell receptor beta chains from one sample, sequenced in a study of shared clonotypes between healthy human individuals. Data came from immunoSEQ multiplex PCR; TCRdb stores just in-frame clones and leaves some out. The table includes about 2.1 million clones, 85% to 95% detected once. Sequencing was performed on naive CD8+ T cells from PBMCs. These receptors were collected from a man between 18 and 29 years old in good health. Some clones in this sample may be carry-over from other donors' samples. Each CDR3 is given with its conserved first and last residue. D genes are given only for firm matches. Expanded clones are given a class, and other clones once, few, many or no size at all.

CDR3 protein,CDR3 DNA,clone size,V gene,D gene,J gene
CASSLRPGEGQYF,TGTGCCAGCAGCTTAAGACCGGGGGAGGGGCAGTACTTC,NA,TRBV13,TRBD2,TRBJ2-7
CASSPRPGQRYEQYF,TGTGCCAGCAGTCCCAGGCCGGGACAACGATACGAGCAGTACTTC,NA,TRBV28,NA,TRBJ2-7
CATSERLADNEQFF,TGTGCCACCAGCGAACGACTAGCCGACAATGAGCAGTTCTTC,NA,TRBV15,TRBD2,TRBJ2-1
CSARKQETQYF,TGCAGTGCTAGGAAACAGGAGACCCAGTACTTC,NA,TRBV20-1,NA,TRBJ2-5
CASSWGLAGGPVGTDTQYF,TGTGCCAGCAGCTGGGGACTAGCGGGAGGGCCCGTAGGGACAGATACGCAGTATTTT,NA,TRBV12-1,NA,TRBJ2-3
CAWKGLAGVDTGELFF,TGTGCCTGGAAGGGACTAGCGGGAGTCGACACCGGGGAGCTGTTTTTT,NA,TRBV30,TRBD2,TRBJ2-2
CASSLESSNIQYF,TGTGCCAGCAGCTTAGAGAGCAGCAACATTCAGTACTTC,NA,TRBV5-6,NA,TRBJ2-4
CAWSVRGKNYEQYF,TGTGCCTGGAGTGTACGCGGGAAAAACTACGAGCAGTACTTC,NA,TRBV30,NA,TRBJ2-7
CASSPWGSFDGYTF,TGTGCCAGCAGCCCTTGGGGCAGCTTTGATGGCTACACCTTC,few,TRBV7-9,NA,TRBJ1-2
CASSWTVNEKLFF,TGTGCCAGCAGCTGGACAGTTAATGAAAAACTGTTTTTT,NA,TRBV27,NA,TRBJ1-4
CASSADRYEQYF,TGTGCCAGCAGCGCGGACCGCTACGAGCAGTACTTC,NA,TRBV5-4,NA,TRBJ2-7
CASTKGGMNTEAFF,TGTGCCAGCACCAAGGGGGGCATGAACACTGAAGCTTTCTTT,NA,TRBV27,NA,TRBJ1-1
CASSKLRDRAEGYTF,TGTGCCAGCAGCAAACTGCGGGACAGGGCGGAAGGCTACACCTTC,NA,TRBV21-1,NA,TRBJ1-2
CASSMSQESLDEQFF,TGTGCCAGCAGCATGTCACAGGAAAGTTTGGATGAGCAGTTCTTC,NA,TRBV28,NA,TRBJ2-1
CASRKPGHGGYTF,TGTGCCAGCAGGAAACCGGGACACGGAGGCTACACCTTC,NA,TRBV27,NA,TRBJ1-2
CASSLSREYEGEKLFF,TGTGCCAGCAGCTTAAGCCGAGAGTATGAGGGTGAAAAACTGTTTTTT,NA,TRBV7-9,NA,TRBJ1-4
CASSTPGLAGIHIQYF,TGTGCCAGTAGTACCCCAGGACTAGCGGGAATTCACATTCAGTACTTC,NA,TRBV19,TRBD2,TRBJ2-4
CASSKRLAGEPVNEQFF,TGTGCCAGTAGTAAACGACTAGCGGGAGAGCCCGTCAATGAGCAGTTCTTC,NA,TRBV19,TRBD2,TRBJ2-1
CAWHSLPRDYGYTF,TGTGCCTGGCATAGCTTGCCGAGGGACTATGGCTACACCTTC,NA,TRBV30,NA,TRBJ1-2
CASSYVEGNYGYTF,TGTGCCAGCAGTTACGTGGAGGGAAACTATGGCTACACCTTC,NA,TRBV6-5,NA,TRBJ1-2
CASMVSGETLYEQYF,TGTGCCAGCATGGTCAGCGGGGAGACCCTCTACGAGCAGTACTTC,NA,TRBV6-1,TRBD2,TRBJ2-7
CASSPMVGGEQYF,TGTGCCAGCAGTCCCATGGTTGGTGGGGAGCAGTACTTC,NA,TRBV27,NA,TRBJ2-7
CASSLGGNYNEQFF,TGTGCCAGCAGCTTAGGAGGCAACTACAATGAGCAGTTCTTC,NA,TRBV7-8,NA,TRBJ2-1
CATSVLSREYEQFF,TGTGCCACCAGCGTCCTCAGCCGGGAGTATGAGCAGTTCTTC,NA,TRBV15,NA,TRBJ2-1
CASSLRGTEAFF,TGTGCCAGCAGCTTGAGGGGCACTGAAGCTTTCTTT,few,TRBV5-4,NA,TRBJ1-1
CASSLWLGQEGYEQYF,TGTGCCAGCAGTTTATGGTTGGGACAGGAAGGCTACGAGCAGTACTTC,NA,TRBV28,TRBD1,TRBJ2-7
CASSLGPRGTEAFF,TGTGCCAGCAGCTTGGGCCCCCGAGGTACTGAAGCTTTCTTT,NA,TRBV5-4,NA,TRBJ1-1
CASSIPGSPDGYTF,TGTGCCAGCAGTATCCCCGGCTCTCCGGATGGCTACACCTTC,NA,TRBV28,NA,TRBJ1-2
CASSSRTSGREGEQFF,TGTGCCAGCAGCTCTCGGACTAGCGGGAGGGAGGGTGAGCAGTTCTTC,once,TRBV11-2,TRBD2,TRBJ2-1
CASSPNWGNTEAFF,TGTGCCAGCTCACCAAATTGGGGGAACACTGAAGCTTTCTTT,NA,TRBV18,NA,TRBJ1-1
CASSLMGEGYNEQFF,TGTGCCAGCAGCTTAATGGGGGAGGGATACAATGAGCAGTTCTTC,NA,TRBV7-3,TRBD2,TRBJ2-1
CAIRGPDYEQYF,TGTGCCATCAGGGGGCCCGACTACGAGCAGTACTTC,NA,TRBV10-3,NA,TRBJ2-7
CASSLSGTGSGYTF,TGTGCCAGCAGTTTATCCGGGACAGGGTCTGGCTACACCTTC,NA,TRBV27,TRBD1,TRBJ1-2
CASSQDSRGVTDTQYF,TGCGCCAGCAGCCAAGATTCGCGGGGCGTCACAGATACGCAGTATTTT,NA,TRBV4-1,NA,TRBJ2-3
CSARGGQGIHEQYF,TGCAGCGCCCGCGGGGGACAGGGGATCCACGAGCAGTACTTC,NA,TRBV29-1,TRBD1,TRBJ2-7
CSASGTGRTYEQYF,TGCAGCGCTTCGGGGACAGGAAGGACCTACGAGCAGTACTTC,once,TRBV29-1,TRBD1,TRBJ2-7
CASSHYLGGGEQYF,TGTGCCAGCAGCCATTACCTAGGGGGGGGCGAGCAGTACTTC,once,TRBV14,NA,TRBJ2-7
CASRWAWDEQFF,TGTGCCAGCAGGTGGGCGTGGGATGAGCAGTTCTTC,NA,TRBV7-2,NA,TRBJ2-1
CASSFRMGRDRTNTGELFF,TGTGCCAGCAGCTTCCGTATGGGCCGGGACAGAACGAACACCGGGGAGCTGTTTTTT,NA,TRBV7-6,TRBD1,TRBJ2-2
CASSFPGQGRSGYTF,TGTGCCAGCAGCTTTCCGGGACAGGGGCGGTCTGGCTACACCTTC,NA,TRBV7-9,TRBD1,TRBJ1-2
CASSLSTSGSQFYEQFF,TGTGCCAGCAGCTTAAGTACTAGCGGGAGTCAATTCTATGAGCAGTTCTTC,NA,TRBV13,TRBD2,TRBJ2-1
CASSLGRPETQYF,TGTGCCAGCAGCTTAGGAAGGCCAGAGACCCAGTACTTC,NA,TRBV11-1,NA,TRBJ2-5
CASSVKGVGTDTQYF,TGTGCCAGCAGCGTCAAAGGGGTAGGCACAGATACGCAGTATTTT,NA,TRBV9,NA,TRBJ2-3
CASSEAISGNTIYF,TGTGCCAGCAGCGAGGCGATCTCTGGAAACACCATATATTTT,NA,TRBV9,NA,TRBJ1-3
CASSRVAGQQTYEQYF,TGTGCCAGCAGTAGGGTAGCGGGACAACAAACCTACGAGCAGTACTTC,NA,TRBV27,TRBD2,TRBJ2-7
CASSYAAGTEAFF,TGTGCCAGCAGTTACGCGGCGGGCACTGAAGCTTTCTTT,NA,TRBV6-5,NA,TRBJ1-1
CASSLFGTGGAGNTIYF,TGTGCCAGCAGTTTATTTGGGACAGGGGGAGCTGGAAACACCATATATTTT,NA,TRBV28,TRBD1,TRBJ1-3